These 9 T cell receptor beta chains share one sample of origin, sequenced in a study of graft-versus-host responses after intestinal transplantation. Their target antigens are unknown. The repertoire was sequenced with immunoSEQ multiplex PCR; TCRdb's copy has only in-frame clones and lacks some. The sample gives more than 80,000 clones, roughly 90% of which show up once; more than 0.25% is in the top ten. Sequenced here: unstimulated CD4+ T cells sorted from spleen or lymph node cells, sampled before transplant. The receptors were gathered from a human donor who was the organ donor for an intestinal transplant.

The chain is built from TRBV2 and TRBJ1-4, with D possibly matching TRBD1 (5 bases). From germline, CDR1 is SNHLY and CDR2 FYNNEI. Trimming stripped 8 bases from V and 8 bases from J, with 18 bases between. The length of the CDR3 is 14 residues. CDR3 protein: CASLWDFSREKLFF. The CDR3 nucleotides read TGTGCCAGCCTCTGGGACTTCTCGAGGGAAAAACTGTTTTTT.

This clone was seen only once. The chain links TRBV11-3 to TRBJ2-3; 11 nucleotides align to TRBD2. The length of the CDR3 is 15 residues. Germline CDR1 SGHNT, CDR2 YENEEA. Unmatched junction bases numbered 2, after V lost 6 bases and J lost 0 bases. The CDR3 reads CASSSGGVSTDTQYF. For the CDR3, the DNA is TGTGCCAGCAGTAGCGGGGGGGTCAGCACAGATACGCAGTATTTT. Drawing the rest from reference TRBV11-3 and TRBJ2-3, the complete variable domain is EAGVVQSPRYKIIEKKQPVAFWCNPISGHNTLYWYLQNLGQGPELLIRYENEEAVDDSQLPKDRFSAERLKGVDSTLKIQPAELGDSAVYLCASSSGGVSTDTQYFGPGTRLTVL.

Only a few counts were recorded for this clone. This chain links TRBV29-1 with TRBJ1-2; maybe TRBD1 (5 bases). Trimming took off 3 bases at V and 4 bases at J, with 12 bases between the two ends. Germline-derived CDR1 and CDR2 are SQVTM and ANQGSEA. The CDR3 loop spans 13 amino acids. The CDR3 spells CSVDSGFGYGYTF. The CDR3 nucleotides are TGCAGCGTTGATTCAGGGTTCGGCTATGGCTACACCTTC.

The genes are TRBV28 and TRBJ2-7; 7 bases align to TRBD1. The germline gives CDR1 MDHEN, CDR2 SYDVKM. This CDR3 comprises 15 residues. With 3 bases clipped from V and 3 bases from J, the junction kept 8 bases outside the gene matches. The chain's CDR3 is CASSFDRAIRYEQYF. The CDR3 bases are TGTGCCAGCAGTTTCGACAGGGCAATCCGCTACGAGCAGTACTTC. The entire variable domain, with the rest obtained from reference TRBV28 and TRBJ2-7, is as follows: DVKVTQSSRYLVKRTGEKVFLECVQDMDHENMFWYRQDPGLGLRLIYFSYDVKMKEKGDIPEGYSVSREKKERFSLILESASTNQTSMYLCASSFDRAIRYEQYFGPGTRLTVT.

The chain links TRBV19 to TRBJ2-7; 9 bases are a match to TRBD1. This CDR3 region has 14 residues. Per the germline V gene, CDR1 is LNHDA and CDR2 is SQIVND (reference sequence). V was clipped by 4 bases and J by 3 bases; unmatched bases: 4. CDR3 in DNA: TGTGCCAGTAGTAGACAGGGGGTGGACTACGAGCAGTACTTC. Its translation is CASSRQGVDYEQYF.

DNA for the CDR3: TGTGCCAGCAGCTTGTCCCCACTAGCGGGAGGGGCGTTTGAGCAGTTCTTC. This codes for CASSLSPLAGGAFEQFF. The chain joins TRBV5-8 to TRBJ2-1; 13 positions match TRBD2. CDR1 and CDR2 (germline): SGHTS, YDEGEE. Germline trimming cut 1 base from V and 9 bases from J; bases unmatched to any gene: 10. There are 17 residues in the CDR3.

The V gene is TRBV5-4, the J gene TRBJ1-6, with TRBD1 identical over 8 bases. The germline V gene encodes CDR1 SGHNT and CDR2 YYREEE (reference sequence). The CDR3 totals 14 residues. Germline trimming cut 4 bases from V and 9 bases from J; bases unmatched to any gene: 6. The CDR3 region has the DNA TGTGCCAGCAGCCCGGACAGGGCGGGTTCACCCCTCCACTTT. This translates into CASSPDRAGSPLHF. The whole variable domain, remainder taken from reference TRBV5-4 and TRBJ1-6, is ETGVTQSPTHLIKTRGQQVTLRCSSQSGHNTVSWYQQALGQGPQFIFQYYREEENGRGNFPPRFSGLQFPNYSSELNVNALELDDSALYLCASSPDRAGSPLHFGNGTRLTVT.

This clone occurred a few times. The genes are TRBV6-5 and TRBJ2-2, with a tentative D call TRBD1 (5 bases). Germline values: CDR1 MNHEY, CDR2 SVGAGI. Trimming shortened V by 2 bases and J by 3 bases, and 7 bases separated the two germline ends. The CDR3 is 14 residues long. CDR3 region: CASSYLRDTGELFF. The CDR3 coding sequence is TGTGCCAGCAGTTACCTCAGGGACACCGGGGAGCTGTTTTTT.

The rearrangement uses TRBV11-1 and TRBJ1-2; D is unclear. CDR1 and CDR2 from the germline V gene are SGHAT and FQDESV (reference sequence). The CDR3 has 14 residues. V gave up 5 bases and J gave up 8 bases, with 18 bases separating them. The DNA of the CDR3 is TGTGCCAGCAGCGGCAGCAGTCGGGGTCAAGGCTACACCTTC. Translating gives CASSGSSRGQGYTF.